Each of the 9 T cell receptor beta chains below was sequenced from the same sample in a study of CD8+CD57+ T cells in acquired aplastic anemia. Patients who underwent sequencing had shown CD8+CD57+ cell expansion by flow cytometry. Template material for TCR beta VDJ and CDR3 profiling consisted of genomic DNA. TCRdb called the reads again in MiXCR, with one record for every CDR3 protein. In the table there are some 200,000 distinct CDR3 sequences, less than 60% of which are singletons. The specimen was sorted CD4+, CD8+, or CD8+CD57+ T cells (not recorded which) from PBMCs. The receptors stem from a human donor with aplastic anemia.

V is TRBV7-8 and J is TRBJ1-6; no clear D gene. The V gene's germline CDR1 is SGHVS and CDR2 FQNEAQ. This CDR3 is built from 13 residues. The V gene lost 6 bases and the J gene lost 11 bases, with 14 bases spanning the gap. In DNA, the CDR3 is TGTGCCAGCAGGGCCCGACCCGAAGCACCCCTCCACTTT. Its protein product is CASRARPEAPLHF.

The chain couples TRBV7-9 to TRBJ2-2, with D possibly TRBD2 on 6 matching bases. Between the trimmed V and J ends, which lost 11 bases and 0 bases, there was a span of 16 bases. The CDR3 totals 15 residues. Germline CDR1 SEHNR, CDR2 FQNEAQ (reference sequence). The DNA of the CDR3 is TGTGCCGGCCTGCGGGGACGGACGAACACCGGGGAGCTGTTTTTT. Its translation is CAGLRGRTNTGELFF.

The V and J genes are TRBV10-3 and TRBJ1-1; 8 nucleotides agree with TRBD1. The germline gives CDR1 ENHRY, CDR2 SYGVKD. The CDR3 consists of 17 residues. V shed 7 bases, J shed 8 bases, and the junction held 21 bases outside the gene matches. CDR3 DNA sequence: TGTGCCATCAACCGGGGACAGGAGGATAGACCACAACGAGAAGCTTTCTTT. Its protein product is CAINRGQEDRPQREAFF.

This clonotype was observed at least ten times. This sequence joins TRBV6-5 and TRBJ2-5; 9 positions match TRBD2. V was pared by 6 bases and J by 1 base, with 3 bases of the junction left unmatched. The CDR3 loop spans 14 amino acids. Looked up from germline, CDR1 is MNHEY and CDR2 is SVGAGI. CDR3 region: CASRLAGFQETQYF. The DNA of the CDR3 is TGTGCCAGCAGACTAGCGGGTTTCCAAGAGACCCAGTACTTC.

The chain couples TRBV10-3 to TRBJ1-5; D gene ambiguous. Germline CDR1 reads ENHRY; CDR2 reads SYGVKD. The germline V and J ends were trimmed by 11 bases and 6 bases, with 17 bases remaining between them. The CDR3 length is 13 residues. DNA for the CDR3: TGTGCCGGCATAGGCGCGACGGGTCAGCCCCAGCATTTT. This codes for CAGIGATGQPQHF.

This clonotype was counted only a few times. This may be a read error: a much more frequent sequence differs by one nucleotide. The genes are TRBV11-3 and TRBJ2-2, with no clear D. Germline values: CDR1 SGHNT, CDR2 YENEEA. The CDR3 spans 13 residues. CDR3 coding DNA: TGTGCCAACAGCTTTGTAGGGACCGGGGAGCTGTTTTTT. Translated: CANSFVGTGELFF.

This clonotype was recorded many times. J is TRBJ2-7 and V is TRBV7-8; the D gene is possibly TRBD2 (6 bases). V was trimmed by 6 bases and J by 2 bases, leaving 11 bases between them. Germline lookup yields CDR1 SGHVS and CDR2 FQNEAQ. CDR3 length: 13 amino acids. The CDR3 protein is CASRGGDAYEQYF. For the CDR3, the DNA is TGTGCCAGCAGGGGCGGGGACGCCTACGAGCAGTACTTC.

The CDR3 DNA sequence: TGTGCCAGCAGTTCGGGACACCTCGAGCAGTACTTC. Translating gives CASSSGHLEQYF. The V gene is TRBV12-3 or TRBV12-4, the J gene TRBJ2-7, with D possibly matching TRBD1 (6 bases). Deletions cut 4 bases from V and 6 bases from J, with 10 bases between. This CDR3 region has 12 residues.

This clonotype was detected many times. The chain is built from TRBV7-9 and TRBJ2-4; 9 nucleotides agree with TRBD1. Trimming took 4 bases from V and 3 from J; bases not matched to a gene: 1. The CDR3 runs 14 residues. Germline CDR1 SEHNR, CDR2 FQNEAQ (reference sequence). In DNA, the CDR3 is TGTGCCAGCAGCTCGACAGGGGGCAAAAACATTCAGTACTTC. Translating gives CASSSTGGKNIQYF. Together with reference TRBV7-9 and TRBJ2-4, the CDR3 gives the full variable domain: DTGVSQNPRHKITKRGQNVTFRCDPISEHNRLYWYRQTLGQGPEFLTYFQNEAQLEKSRLLSDRFSAERPKGSFSTLEIQRTEQGDSAMYLCASSSTGGKNIQYFGAGTRLSVL.